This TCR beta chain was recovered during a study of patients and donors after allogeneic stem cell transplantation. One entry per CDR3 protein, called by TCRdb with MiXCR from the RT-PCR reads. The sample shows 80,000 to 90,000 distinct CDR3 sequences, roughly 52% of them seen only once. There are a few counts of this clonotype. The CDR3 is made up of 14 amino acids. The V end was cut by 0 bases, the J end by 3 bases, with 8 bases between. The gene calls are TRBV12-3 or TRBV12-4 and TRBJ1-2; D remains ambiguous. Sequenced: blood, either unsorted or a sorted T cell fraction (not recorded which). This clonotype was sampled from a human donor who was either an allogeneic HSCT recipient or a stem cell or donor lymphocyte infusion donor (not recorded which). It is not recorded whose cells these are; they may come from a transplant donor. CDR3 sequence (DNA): TGTGCCAGCAGTTTAGCGGACTCCTACTATGGCTACACCTTC. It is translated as CASSLADSYYGYTF.